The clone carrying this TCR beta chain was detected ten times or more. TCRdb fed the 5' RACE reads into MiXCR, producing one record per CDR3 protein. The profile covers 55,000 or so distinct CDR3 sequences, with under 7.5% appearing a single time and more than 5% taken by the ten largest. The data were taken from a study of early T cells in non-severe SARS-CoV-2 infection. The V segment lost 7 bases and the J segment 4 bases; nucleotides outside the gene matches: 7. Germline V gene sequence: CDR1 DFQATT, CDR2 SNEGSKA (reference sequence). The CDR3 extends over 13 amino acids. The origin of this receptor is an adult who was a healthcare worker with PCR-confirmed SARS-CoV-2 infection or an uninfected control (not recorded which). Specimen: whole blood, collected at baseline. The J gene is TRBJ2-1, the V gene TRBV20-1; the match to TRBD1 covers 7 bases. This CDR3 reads CSGSGQAYNEQFF. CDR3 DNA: TGCAGTGGTTCCGGACAGGCATACAATGAGCAGTTCTTC.